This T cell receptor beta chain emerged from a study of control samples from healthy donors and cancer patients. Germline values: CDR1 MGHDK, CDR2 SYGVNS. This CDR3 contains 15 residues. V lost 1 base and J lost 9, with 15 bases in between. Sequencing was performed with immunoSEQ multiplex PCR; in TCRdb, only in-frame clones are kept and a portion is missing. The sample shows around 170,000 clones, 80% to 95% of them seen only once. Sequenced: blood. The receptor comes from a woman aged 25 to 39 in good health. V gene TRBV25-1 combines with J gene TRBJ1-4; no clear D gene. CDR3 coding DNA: TGTGCCAGCAGTGAATTTGAGGGAGTGGGTCAAAAACTGTTTTTT. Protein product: CASSEFEGVGQKLFF. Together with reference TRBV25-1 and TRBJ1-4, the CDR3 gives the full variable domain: EADIYQTPRYLVIGTGKKITLECSQTMGHDKMYWYQQDPGMELHLIHYSYGVNSTEKGDLSSESTVSRIRTEHFPLTLESARPSHTSQYLCASSEFEGVGQKLFFGSGTQLSVL.